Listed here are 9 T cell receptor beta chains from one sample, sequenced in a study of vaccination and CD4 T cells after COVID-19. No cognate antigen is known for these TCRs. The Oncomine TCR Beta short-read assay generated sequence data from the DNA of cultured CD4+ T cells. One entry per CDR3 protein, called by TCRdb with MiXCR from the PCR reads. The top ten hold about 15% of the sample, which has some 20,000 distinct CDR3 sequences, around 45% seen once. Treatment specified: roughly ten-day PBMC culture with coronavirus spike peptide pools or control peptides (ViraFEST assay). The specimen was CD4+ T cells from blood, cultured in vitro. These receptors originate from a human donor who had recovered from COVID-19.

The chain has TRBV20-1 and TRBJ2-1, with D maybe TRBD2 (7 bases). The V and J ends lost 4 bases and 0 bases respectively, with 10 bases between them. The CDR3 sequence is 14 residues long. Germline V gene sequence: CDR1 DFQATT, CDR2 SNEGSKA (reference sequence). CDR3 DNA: TGCAGTGCTAAGGGGGGGAGCTCCTACAATGAGCAGTTCTTC. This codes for CSAKGGSSYNEQFF.

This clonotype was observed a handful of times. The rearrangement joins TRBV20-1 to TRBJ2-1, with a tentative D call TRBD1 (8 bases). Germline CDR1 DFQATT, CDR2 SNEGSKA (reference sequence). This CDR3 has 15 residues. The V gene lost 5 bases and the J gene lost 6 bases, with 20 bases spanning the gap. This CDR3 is CSAGQGGGTPNEQFF. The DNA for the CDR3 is TGCAGTGCTGGACAGGGAGGGGGAACGCCCAATGAGCAGTTCTTC.

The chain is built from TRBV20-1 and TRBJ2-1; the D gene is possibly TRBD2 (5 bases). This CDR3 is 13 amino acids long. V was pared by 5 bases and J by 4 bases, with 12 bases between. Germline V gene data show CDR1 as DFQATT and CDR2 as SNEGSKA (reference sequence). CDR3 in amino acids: CSALSGRYNEQFF. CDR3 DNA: TGCAGTGCTCTCAGCGGTCGGTACAATGAGCAGTTCTTC.

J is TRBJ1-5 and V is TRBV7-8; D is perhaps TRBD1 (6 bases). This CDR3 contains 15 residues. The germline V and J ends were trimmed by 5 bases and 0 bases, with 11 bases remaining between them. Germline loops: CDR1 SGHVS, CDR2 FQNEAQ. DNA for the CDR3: TGTGCCAGCAGCCTATACAGGGTTAGCAATCAGCCCCAGCATTTT. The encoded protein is CASSLYRVSNQPQHF.

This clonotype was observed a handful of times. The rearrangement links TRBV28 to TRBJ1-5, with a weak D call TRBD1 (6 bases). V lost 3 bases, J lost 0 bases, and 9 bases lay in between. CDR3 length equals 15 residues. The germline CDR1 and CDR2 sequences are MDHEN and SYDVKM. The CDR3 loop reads CASSLTGHSNQPQHF. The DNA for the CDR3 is TGTGCCAGCAGTTTGACAGGCCATAGCAATCAGCCCCAGCATTTT.

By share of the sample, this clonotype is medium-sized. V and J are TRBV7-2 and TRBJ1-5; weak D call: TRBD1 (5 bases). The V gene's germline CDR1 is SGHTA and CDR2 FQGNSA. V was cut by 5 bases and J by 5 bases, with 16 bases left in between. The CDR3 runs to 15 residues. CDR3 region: CASSGGVGFHQPQHF. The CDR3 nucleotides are TGTGCCAGCAGCGGGGGGGTGGGGTTCCATCAGCCCCAGCATTTT. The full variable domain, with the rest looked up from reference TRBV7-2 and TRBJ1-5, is GAGVSQSPSNKVTEKGKDVELRCDPISGHTALYWYRQSLGQGLEFLIYFQGNSAPDKSGLPSDRFSAERTGGSVSTLTIQRTQQEDSAVYLCASSGGVGFHQPQHFGDGTRLSIL.

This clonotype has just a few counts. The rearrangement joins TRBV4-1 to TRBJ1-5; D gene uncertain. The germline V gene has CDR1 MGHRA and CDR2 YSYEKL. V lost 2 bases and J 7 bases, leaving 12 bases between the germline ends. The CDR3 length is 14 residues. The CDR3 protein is CASSQPQFGQPQHF. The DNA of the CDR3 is TGCGCCAGCAGCCAACCGCAGTTTGGGCAGCCCCAGCATTTT.

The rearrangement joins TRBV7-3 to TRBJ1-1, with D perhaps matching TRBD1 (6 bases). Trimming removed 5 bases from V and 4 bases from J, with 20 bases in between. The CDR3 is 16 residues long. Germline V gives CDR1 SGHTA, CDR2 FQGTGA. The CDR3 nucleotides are TGTGCCAGCAGCCCAGGGGAAGGGTTGGGGGGCACTGAAGCTTTCTTT. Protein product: CASSPGEGLGGTEAFF.

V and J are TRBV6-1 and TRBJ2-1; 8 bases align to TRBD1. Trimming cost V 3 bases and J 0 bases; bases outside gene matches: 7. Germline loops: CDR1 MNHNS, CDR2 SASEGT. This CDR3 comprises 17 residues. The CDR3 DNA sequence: TGTGCCAGCAGTGAGACAGGGGCCACAACCTCCTACAATGAGCAGTTCTTC. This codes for CASSETGATTSYNEQFF.